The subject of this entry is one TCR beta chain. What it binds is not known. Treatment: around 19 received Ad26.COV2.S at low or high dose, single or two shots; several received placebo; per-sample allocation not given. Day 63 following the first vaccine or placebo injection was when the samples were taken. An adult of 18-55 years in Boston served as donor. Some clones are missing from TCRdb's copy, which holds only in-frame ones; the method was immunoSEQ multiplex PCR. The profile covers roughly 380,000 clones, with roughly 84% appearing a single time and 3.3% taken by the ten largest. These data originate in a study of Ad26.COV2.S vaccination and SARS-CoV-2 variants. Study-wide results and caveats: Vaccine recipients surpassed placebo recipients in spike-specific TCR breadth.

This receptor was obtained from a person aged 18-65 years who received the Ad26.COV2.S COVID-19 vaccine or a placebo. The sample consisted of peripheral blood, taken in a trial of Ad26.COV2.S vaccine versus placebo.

In DNA, the CDR3 is TGTGCCAGCAGATATGGGCGGGCGTATGAGCAGTTCTTC. This translates into CASRYGRAYEQFF. This chain connects TRBV5-4 to TRBJ2-1, with a weak D call TRBD2 (5 bases). This CDR3 spans 13 amino acids. V lost 5 bases to trimming and J lost 8 bases, with 14 bases between them. Germline CDR1 reads SGHNT; CDR2 reads YYREEE (reference sequence).